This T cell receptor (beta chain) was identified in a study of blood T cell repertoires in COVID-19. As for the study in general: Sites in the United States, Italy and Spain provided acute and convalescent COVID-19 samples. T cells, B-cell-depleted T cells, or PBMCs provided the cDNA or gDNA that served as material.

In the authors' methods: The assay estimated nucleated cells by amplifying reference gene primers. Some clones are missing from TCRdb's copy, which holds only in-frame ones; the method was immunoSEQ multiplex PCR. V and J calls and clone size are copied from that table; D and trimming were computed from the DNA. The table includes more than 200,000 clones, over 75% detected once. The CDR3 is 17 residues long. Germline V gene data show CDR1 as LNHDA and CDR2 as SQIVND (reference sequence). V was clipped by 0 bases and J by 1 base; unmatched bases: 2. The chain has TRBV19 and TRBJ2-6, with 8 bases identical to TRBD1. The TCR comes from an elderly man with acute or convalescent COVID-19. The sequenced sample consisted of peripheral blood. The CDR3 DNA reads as TGTGCCAGTAGTATAGACAGGACAGGGTCTGGGGCCAACGTCCTGACTTTC. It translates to CASSIDRTGSGANVLTF.